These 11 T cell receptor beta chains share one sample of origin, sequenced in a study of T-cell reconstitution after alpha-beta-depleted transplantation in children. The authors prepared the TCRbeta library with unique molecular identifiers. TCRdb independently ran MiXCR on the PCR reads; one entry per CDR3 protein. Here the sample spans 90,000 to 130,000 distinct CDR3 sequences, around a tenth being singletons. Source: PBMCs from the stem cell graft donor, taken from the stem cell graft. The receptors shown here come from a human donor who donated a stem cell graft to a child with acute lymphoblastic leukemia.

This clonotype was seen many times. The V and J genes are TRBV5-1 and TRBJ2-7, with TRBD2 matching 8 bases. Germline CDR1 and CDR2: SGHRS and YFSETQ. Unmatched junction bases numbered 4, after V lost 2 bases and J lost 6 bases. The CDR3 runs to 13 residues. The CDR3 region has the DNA TGCGCCAGCAGCTTTAGCGGGACTGGCGAGCAGTACTTC. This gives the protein CASSFSGTGEQYF.

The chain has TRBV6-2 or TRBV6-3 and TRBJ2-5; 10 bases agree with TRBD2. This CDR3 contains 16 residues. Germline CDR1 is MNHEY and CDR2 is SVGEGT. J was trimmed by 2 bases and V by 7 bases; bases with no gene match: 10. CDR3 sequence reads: CASTLPSGRDQETQYF. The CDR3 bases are TGTGCCAGCACCCTGCCGAGCGGGAGGGATCAAGAGACCCAGTACTTC.

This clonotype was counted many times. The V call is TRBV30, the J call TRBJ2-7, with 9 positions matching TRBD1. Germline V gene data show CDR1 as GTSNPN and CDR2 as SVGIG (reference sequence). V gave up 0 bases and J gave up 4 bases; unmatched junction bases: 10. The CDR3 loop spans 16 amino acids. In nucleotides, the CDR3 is TGTGCCTGGAGTGTAGACGGGACAGGGAAACCTTACGAGCAGTACTTC. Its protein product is CAWSVDGTGKPYEQYF.

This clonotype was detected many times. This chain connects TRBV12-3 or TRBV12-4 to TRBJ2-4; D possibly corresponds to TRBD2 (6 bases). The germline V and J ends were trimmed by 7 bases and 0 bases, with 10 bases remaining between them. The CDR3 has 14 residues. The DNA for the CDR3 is TGTGCCAGCACCTTGGGGGGAGCCAAAAACATTCAGTACTTC. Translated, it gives CASTLGGAKNIQYF.

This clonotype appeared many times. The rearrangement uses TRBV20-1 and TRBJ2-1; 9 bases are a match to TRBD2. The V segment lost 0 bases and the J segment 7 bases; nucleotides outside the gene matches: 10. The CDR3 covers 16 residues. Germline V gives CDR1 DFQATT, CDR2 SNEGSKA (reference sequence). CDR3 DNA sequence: TGCAGTGCTAGAGATCTCGGCGGGGGGGCATGGAATGAGCAGTTCTTC. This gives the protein CSARDLGGGAWNEQFF.

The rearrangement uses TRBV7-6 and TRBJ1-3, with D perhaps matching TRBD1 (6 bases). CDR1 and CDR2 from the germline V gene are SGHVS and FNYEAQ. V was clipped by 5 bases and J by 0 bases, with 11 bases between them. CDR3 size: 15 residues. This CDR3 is CASSQDSRSGNTIYF. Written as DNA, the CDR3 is TGTGCCAGCAGCCAGGACAGCCGCTCTGGAAACACCATATATTTT.

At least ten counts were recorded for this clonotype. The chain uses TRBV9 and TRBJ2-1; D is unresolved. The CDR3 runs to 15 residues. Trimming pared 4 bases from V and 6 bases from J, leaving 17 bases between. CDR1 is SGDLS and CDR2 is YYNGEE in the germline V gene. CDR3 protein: CASSPTPAPSNEQFF. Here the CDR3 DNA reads TGTGCCAGCAGCCCTACTCCCGCCCCCTCCAATGAGCAGTTCTTC. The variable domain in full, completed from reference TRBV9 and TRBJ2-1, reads DSGVTQTPKHLITATGQRVTLRCSPRSGDLSVYWYQQSLDQGLQFLIQYYNGEERAKGNILERFSAQQFPDLHSELNLSSLELGDSALYFCASSPTPAPSNEQFFGPGTRLTVL.

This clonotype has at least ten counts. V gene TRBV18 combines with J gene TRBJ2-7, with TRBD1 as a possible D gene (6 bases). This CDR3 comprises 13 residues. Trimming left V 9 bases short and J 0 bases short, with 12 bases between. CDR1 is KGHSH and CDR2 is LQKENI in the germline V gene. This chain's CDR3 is CASYQGPSYEQYF. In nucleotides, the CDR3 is TGTGCCAGTTATCAGGGGCCCTCCTACGAGCAGTACTTC.

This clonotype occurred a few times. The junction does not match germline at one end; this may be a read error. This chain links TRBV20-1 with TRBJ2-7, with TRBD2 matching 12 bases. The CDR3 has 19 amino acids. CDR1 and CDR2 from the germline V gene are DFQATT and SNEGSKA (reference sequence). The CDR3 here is CCARDQATSGSLDTYEQYF. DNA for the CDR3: TGCTGTGCTAGAGATCAAGCGACTAGCGGGAGCCTCGATACCTACGAGCAGTACTTC.

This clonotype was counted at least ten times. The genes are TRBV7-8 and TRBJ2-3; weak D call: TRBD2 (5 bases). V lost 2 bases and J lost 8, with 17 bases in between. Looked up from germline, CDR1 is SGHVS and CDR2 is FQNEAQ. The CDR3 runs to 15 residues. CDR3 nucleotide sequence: TGTGCCAGCAGCTTAACGTTCGCGACCGCGGGTACGCAGTATTTT. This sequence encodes CASSLTFATAGTQYF.

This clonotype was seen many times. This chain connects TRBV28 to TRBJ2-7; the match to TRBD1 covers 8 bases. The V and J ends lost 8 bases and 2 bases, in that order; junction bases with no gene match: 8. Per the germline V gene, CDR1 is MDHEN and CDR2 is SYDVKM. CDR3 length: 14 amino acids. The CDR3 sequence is CASLRSGQAYEQYF. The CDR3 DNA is TGTGCCAGCTTGCGTTCGGGACAGGCCTACGAGCAGTACTTC.